What follows are 5 T cell receptor beta chains derived from one specimen sequenced in a study of T cells in Graves' hyperthyroidism and ophthalmopathy. What was amplified from RNA transcripts were TCR beta CDR3 regions. TCR CDR3 regions were first amplified by RT-PCR with HTBI primers. TCRdb re-called the multiplex PCR reads through MiXCR, storing one row per CDR3 protein. This sample carries 300,000 to 400,000 distinct CDR3 sequences, roughly 21% of them seen once, and the ten largest clones take around 50%. The sequencing input was blood. These receptors originate from a woman between 45 and 60 years old with Graves' hyperthyroidism.

This clonotype was seen more than once but under ten times. The rearrangement links TRBV28 to TRBJ2-4; D is possibly TRBD1 or TRBD2 (5 bases each). This CDR3 has 14 residues. CDR1 and CDR2 (germline): MDHEN, SYDVKM. The V and J ends lost 3 bases and 7 bases respectively, with 13 bases between them. The CDR3 DNA follows: TGTGCCAGCAGTTTGGCAGGGAGTAAGAACATTCAGTACTTC. Encoded protein: CASSLAGSKNIQYF.

The CDR3 DNA reads as TGTGCCAGCAGTTACTCGACAGAAACGAATTCACCCCTCCACTTT. Encoded protein: CASSYSTETNSPLHF. This rearrangement joins TRBV6-2 or TRBV6-3 to TRBJ1-6, with D possibly TRBD1 on 5 matching bases. The CDR3 contains 15 residues. V lost 0 bases and J 7 bases, leaving 10 bases between the germline ends. Germline CDR1 and CDR2: MNHEY and SVGEGT.

This clonotype occurred many times. The rearrangement uses TRBV5-1 and TRBJ2-5; 8 positions match TRBD1. Trimming removed 3 bases from V and 1 base from J; junction bases left unmatched: 11. This CDR3 spans 17 amino acids. Germline CDR1 SGHRS, CDR2 YFSETQ. As DNA, the CDR3 is TGCGCCAGCAGCTCCGGACAGGGCCTAAGGTTCCAAGAGACCCAGTACTTC. Encoded protein: CASSSGQGLRFQETQYF. Filled out from reference TRBV5-1 and TRBJ2-5, the complete variable domain reads KAGVTQTPRYLIKTRGQQVTLSCSPISGHRSVSWYQQTPGQGLQFLFEYFSETQRNKGNFPGRFSGRQFSNSRSEMNVSTLELGDSALYLCASSSGQGLRFQETQYFGPGTRLLVL.

The chain recombines TRBV6-1 with TRBJ2-5; the D gene is possibly TRBD1 (7 bases). The CDR3 has 15 amino acids. Germline V gene lookup returns CDR1 MNHNS and CDR2 SASEGT. Trimming shortened V by 1 base and J by 4 bases, and 13 bases separated the two germline ends. The CDR3 region is CASSEDGGGLETQYF. In DNA form, the CDR3 reads TGTGCCAGCAGTGAAGATGGAGGGGGCTTAGAGACCCAGTACTTC.

V gene TRBV7-8 combines with J gene TRBJ2-3, with 8 bases aligning to TRBD2. Germline V gene sequence: CDR1 SGHVS, CDR2 FQNEAQ. The CDR3 has 14 residues. V lost 7 bases and J lost 2; bases outside the gene matches: 5. For the CDR3, the DNA is TGTGCCAGCAAGATAGCGGGGCCCACAGATACGCAGTATTTT. It is translated as CASKIAGPTDTQYF.